Detailed here is one TCR beta chain. Its antigen is undetermined. This sample stems from a study of T cell responses to AZD1222 COVID-19 vaccine. Study at large: Pooled in the analysis were second doses at about 4 or about 12 weeks.

Clones were read by immunoSEQ multiplex PCR, and TCRdb kept only the in-frame ones, dropping some. In the table there are approximately 150,000 clones, under 95% of which are singletons. General study points: The donor cohort was predominantly white British with a female majority, and clonal diversity may have been underestimated. There were vaccine-associated CD4 TCRs across spike, dominant at 160-218 and 743-854.

Germline values: CDR1 MDHEN, CDR2 SYDVKM. The length of the CDR3 is 17 residues. The ends were cut back, 6 bases at V and 2 bases at J, with 20 bases in the middle. This receptor was taken from an adult in good health. The chain employs TRBV28 and TRBJ1-3; D may be TRBD1 (5 bases). The sequencing used peripheral blood, collected on day 0 of AZD1222 vaccination. CDR3 amino acids: CASSPPTGILTGNTIYF. CDR3 sequence (DNA): TGTGCCAGCAGCCCTCCAACAGGCATCCTTACTGGAAACACCATATATTTT.